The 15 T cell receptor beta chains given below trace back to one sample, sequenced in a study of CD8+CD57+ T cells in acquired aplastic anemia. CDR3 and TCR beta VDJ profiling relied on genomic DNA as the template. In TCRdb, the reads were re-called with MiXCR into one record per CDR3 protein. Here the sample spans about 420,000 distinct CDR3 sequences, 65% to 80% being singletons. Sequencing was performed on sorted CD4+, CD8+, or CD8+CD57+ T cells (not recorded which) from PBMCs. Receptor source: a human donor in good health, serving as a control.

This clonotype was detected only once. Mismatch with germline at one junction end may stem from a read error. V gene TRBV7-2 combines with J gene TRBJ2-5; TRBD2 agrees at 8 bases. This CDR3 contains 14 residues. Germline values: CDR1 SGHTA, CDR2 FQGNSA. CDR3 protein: CASSLYRGGETQDF. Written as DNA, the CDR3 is TGTGCCAGCAGCTTATACCGGGGGGGAGAGACCCAAGACTTC.

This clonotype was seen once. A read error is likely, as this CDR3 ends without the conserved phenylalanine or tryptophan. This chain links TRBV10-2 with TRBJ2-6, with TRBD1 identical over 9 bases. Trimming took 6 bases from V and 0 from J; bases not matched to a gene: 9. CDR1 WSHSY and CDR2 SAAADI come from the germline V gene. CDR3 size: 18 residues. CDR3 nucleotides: TGCGCCAGCAGGGCTGGGACAGGGACCCTCTCTGGGGCCAACGTCCTGACTAGA. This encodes CASRAGTGTLSGANVLTR.

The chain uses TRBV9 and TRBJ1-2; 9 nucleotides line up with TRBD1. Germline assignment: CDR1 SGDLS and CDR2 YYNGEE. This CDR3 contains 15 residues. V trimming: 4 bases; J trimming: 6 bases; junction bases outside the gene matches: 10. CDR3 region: CASSLRQGEGNGYTF. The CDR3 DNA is TGTGCCAGCAGCCTAAGACAGGGGGAAGGTAATGGCTACACCTTC. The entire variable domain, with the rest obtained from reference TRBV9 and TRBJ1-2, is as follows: DSGVTQTPKHLITATGQRVTLRCSPRSGDLSVYWYQQSLDQGLQFLIQYYNGEERAKGNILERFSAQQFPDLHSELNLSSLELGDSALYFCASSLRQGEGNGYTFGSGTRLTVV.

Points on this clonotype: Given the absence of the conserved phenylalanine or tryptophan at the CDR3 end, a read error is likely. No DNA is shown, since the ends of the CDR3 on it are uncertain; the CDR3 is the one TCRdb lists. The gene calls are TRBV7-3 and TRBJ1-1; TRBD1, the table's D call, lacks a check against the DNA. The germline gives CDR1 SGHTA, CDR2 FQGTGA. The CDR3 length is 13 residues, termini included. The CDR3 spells CASSQYGGAGSTD.

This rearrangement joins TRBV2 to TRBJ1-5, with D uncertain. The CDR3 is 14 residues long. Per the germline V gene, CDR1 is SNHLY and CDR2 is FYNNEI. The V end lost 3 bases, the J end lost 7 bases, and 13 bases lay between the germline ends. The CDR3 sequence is CASSEAGNYQPQHF. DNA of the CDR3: TGTGCCAGCAGTGAGGCAGGCAACTACCAGCCCCAGCATTTT.

The DNA for the CDR3 is TGTGCCAGCAGTGAACAAGCGGGGGGACTTGAGGAGCAGTACTTC. Translation gives CASSEQAGGLEEQYF. V gene TRBV12-3 or TRBV12-4 combines with J gene TRBJ2-7; 9 bases match TRBD2. V lost 5 bases to trimming and J lost 7 bases; unmatched junction nucleotides: 12. This CDR3 contains 15 residues.

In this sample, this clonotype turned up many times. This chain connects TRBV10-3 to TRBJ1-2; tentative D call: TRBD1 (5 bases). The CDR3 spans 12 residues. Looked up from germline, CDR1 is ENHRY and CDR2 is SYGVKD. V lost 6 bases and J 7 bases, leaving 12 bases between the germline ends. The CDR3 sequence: CAISGTRGGYTF. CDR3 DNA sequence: TGTGCCATCAGCGGGACCCGGGGTGGCTACACCTTC.

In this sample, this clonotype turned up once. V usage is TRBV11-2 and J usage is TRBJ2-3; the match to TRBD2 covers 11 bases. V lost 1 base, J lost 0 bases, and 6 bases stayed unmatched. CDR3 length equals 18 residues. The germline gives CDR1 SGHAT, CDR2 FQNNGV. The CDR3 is CASSLGIAGGPSTDTQYF. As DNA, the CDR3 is TGTGCCAGCAGCTTAGGAATAGCGGGGGGGCCGAGCACAGATACGCAGTATTTT.

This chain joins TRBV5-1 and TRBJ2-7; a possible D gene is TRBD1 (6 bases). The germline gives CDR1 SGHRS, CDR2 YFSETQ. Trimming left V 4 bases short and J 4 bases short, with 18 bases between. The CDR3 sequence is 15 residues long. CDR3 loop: CASSLHEGQRYEQYF. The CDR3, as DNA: TGCGCCAGCAGCCTTCACGAGGGACAACGATACGAGCAGTACTTC.

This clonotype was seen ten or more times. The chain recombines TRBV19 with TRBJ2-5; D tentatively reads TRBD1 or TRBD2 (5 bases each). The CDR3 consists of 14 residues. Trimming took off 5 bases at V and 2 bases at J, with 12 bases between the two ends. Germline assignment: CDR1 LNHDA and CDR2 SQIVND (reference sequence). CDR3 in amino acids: CASSLGTEQETQYF. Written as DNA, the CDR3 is TGTGCCAGTAGTCTCGGGACGGAGCAAGAGACCCAGTACTTC.

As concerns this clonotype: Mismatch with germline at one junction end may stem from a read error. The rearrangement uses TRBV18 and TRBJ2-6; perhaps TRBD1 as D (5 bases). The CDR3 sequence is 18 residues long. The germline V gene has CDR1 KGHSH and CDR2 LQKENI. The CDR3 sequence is CAGSPIPTVGSGANVLTF. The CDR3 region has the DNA TGTGCCGGCTCTCCTATTCCGACAGTAGGATCTGGGGCCAACGTCCTGACTTTC. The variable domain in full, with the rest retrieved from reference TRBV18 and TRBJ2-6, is NAGVMQNPRHLVRRRGQEARLRCSPMKGHSHVYWYRQLPEEGLKFMVYLQKENIIDESGMPKERFSAEFPKEGPSILRIQQVVRGDSAAYFCAGSPIPTVGSGANVLTFGAGSRLTVL.

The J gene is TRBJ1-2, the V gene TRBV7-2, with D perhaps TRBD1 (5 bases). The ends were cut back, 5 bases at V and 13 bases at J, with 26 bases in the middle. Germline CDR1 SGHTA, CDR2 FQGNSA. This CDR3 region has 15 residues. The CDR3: CASSPGTLETQYFTF. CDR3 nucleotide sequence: TGTGCCAGCAGCCCCGGGACTCTAGAGACCCAGTACTTCACCTTC.

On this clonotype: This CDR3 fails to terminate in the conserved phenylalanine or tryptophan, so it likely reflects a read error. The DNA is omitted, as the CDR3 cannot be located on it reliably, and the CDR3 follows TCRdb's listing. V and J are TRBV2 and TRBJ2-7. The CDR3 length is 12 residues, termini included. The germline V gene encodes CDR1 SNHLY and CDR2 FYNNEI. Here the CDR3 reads CASSTESYEQQS.

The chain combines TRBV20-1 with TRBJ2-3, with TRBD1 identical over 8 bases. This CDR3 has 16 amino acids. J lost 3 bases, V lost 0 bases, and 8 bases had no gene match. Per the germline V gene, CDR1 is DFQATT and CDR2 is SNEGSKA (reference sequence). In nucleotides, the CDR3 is TGCAGTGCTAGAGATGGAGAGACAGGGGAAACAGATACGCAGTATTTT. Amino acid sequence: CSARDGETGETDTQYF.

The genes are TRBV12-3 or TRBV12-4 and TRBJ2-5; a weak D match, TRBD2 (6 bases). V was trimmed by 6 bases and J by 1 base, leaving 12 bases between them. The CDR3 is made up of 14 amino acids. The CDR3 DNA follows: TGTGCCAGCAGCCGGGACTTGCTCCAAGAGACCCAGTACTTC. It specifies CASSRDLLQETQYF.